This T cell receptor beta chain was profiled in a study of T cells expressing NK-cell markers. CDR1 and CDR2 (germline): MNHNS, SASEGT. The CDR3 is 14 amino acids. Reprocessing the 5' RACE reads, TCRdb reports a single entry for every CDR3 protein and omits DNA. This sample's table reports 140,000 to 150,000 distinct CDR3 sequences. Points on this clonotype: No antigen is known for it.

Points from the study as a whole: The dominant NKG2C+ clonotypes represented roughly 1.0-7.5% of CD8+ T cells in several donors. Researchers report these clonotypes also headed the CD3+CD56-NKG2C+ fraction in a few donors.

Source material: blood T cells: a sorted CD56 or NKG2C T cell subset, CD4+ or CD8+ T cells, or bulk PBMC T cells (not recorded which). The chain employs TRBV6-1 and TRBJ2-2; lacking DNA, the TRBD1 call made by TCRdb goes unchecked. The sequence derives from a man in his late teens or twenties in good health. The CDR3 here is CASAAQGSAGELFF.